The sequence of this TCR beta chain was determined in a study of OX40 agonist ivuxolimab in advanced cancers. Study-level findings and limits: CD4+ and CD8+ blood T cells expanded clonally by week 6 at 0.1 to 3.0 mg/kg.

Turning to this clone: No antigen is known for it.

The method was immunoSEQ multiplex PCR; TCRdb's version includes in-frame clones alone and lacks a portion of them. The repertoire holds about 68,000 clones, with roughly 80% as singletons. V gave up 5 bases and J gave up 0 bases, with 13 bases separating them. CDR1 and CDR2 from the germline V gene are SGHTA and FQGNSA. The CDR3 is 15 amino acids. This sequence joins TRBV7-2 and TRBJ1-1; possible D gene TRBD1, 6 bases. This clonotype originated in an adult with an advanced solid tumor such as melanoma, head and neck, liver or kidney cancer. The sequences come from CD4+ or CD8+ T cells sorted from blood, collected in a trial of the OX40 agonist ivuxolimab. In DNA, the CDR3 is TGTGCCAGCAGCCTTACGGACAGCATGAACACTGAAGCTTTCTTT. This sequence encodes CASSLTDSMNTEAFF.